The clone carrying this T cell receptor (beta chain) was detected only a few times. Peripheral blood samples of roughly 9.8 milliliters were drawn from each donor. No fewer than 5.5 micrograms of total RNA were isolated from every sample. This record comes from a study of blood T cells in healthy people across ages. This CDR3 comprises 15 residues. Trimming cost V 5 bases and J 3 bases; bases outside gene matches: 8. The use of a sample-barcoded 5' primer and a J-beta primer mix characterized a second PCR of about 7 to 12 cycles. TCRdb fed the 5' RACE reads into MiXCR, producing one record per CDR3 protein. The table records about 2 million distinct CDR3 sequences, around 48% of them present only once.

The V gene is TRBV12-3 or TRBV12-4, the J gene TRBJ1-2; 8 bases match TRBD1. This TCR derives from a woman between 35 and 50 years old in good health. The sample taken for sequencing was blood. CDR3 residues: CASSKQGGIDYGYTF. In nucleotides, the CDR3 is TGTGCCAGCAGTAAACAGGGGGGGATAGACTATGGCTACACCTTC.